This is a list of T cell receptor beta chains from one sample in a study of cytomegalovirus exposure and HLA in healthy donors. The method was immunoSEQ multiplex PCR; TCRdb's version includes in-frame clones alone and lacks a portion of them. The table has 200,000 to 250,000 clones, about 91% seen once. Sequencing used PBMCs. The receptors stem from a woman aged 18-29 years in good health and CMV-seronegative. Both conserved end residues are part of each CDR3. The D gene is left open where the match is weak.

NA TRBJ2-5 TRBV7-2 TGTGCCAGCCGGCCAACTAGCCAAGAGACCCAGTACTTC CASRPTSQETQYF
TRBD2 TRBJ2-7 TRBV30 TGTGCCTGTCAACTAGCGCTTTCCTACGAGCAGTACTTC CACQLALSYEQYF
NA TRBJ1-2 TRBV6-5 TGTGCCAGCAGTTACCCTCCTCCGGTTCCCCACGGCTACACCTTC CASSYPPPVPHGYTF
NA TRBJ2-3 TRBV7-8 TGTGCCAGCAACCCCTATCTATTTAGCACAGATACGCAGTATTTT CASNPYLFSTDTQYF
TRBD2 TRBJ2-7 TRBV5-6 TGTGCCAGCAGCTCCCCTTCTAGCGGGAGCCCATCCTACGAGCAGTACTTC CASSSPSSGSPSYEQYF
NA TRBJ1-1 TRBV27 TGTGCCAGCAGTTTAGGGGAGAGTAGGACTGAAGCTTTCTTT CASSLGESRTEAFF
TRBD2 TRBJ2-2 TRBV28 TGTGCCAGCGTAGCGGGGTACACCGGGGAGCTGTTTTTT CASVAGYTGELFF
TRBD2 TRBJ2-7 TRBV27 TGTGCCAGCAGTTTATCCGGACTAGATTTGTACGAGCAGTACTTC CASSLSGLDLYEQYF
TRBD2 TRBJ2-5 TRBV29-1 TGCAGCGTTGAAGGTCTAGCGGGGGATAACCAAGAGACCCAGTACTTC CSVEGLAGDNQETQYF
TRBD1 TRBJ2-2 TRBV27 TGTGCCAGCAGTGACCCGGGACAGGGGGCCGGGGAGCTGTTTTTT CASSDPGQGAGELFF
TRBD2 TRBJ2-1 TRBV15 TGTGCCACCAGCAGAGACAAGGGAGCGGGAGTGTTTGAGCAGTTCTTC CATSRDKGAGVFEQFF
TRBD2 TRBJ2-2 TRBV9 TGTGCCAGCAGCGTAGGGGGAGGGACTAGTCGTTTCACCGGGGAGCTGTTTTTT CASSVGGGTSRFTGELFF
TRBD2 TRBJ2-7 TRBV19 TGTGCCAGCTCCATCGGCGGGGGGTCCTACGAGCAGTACTTC CASSIGGGSYEQYF
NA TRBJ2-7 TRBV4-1 TGCGCCAGCAGCCAAGAAGATGGGGACACTTCCTACGAGCAGTACTTC CASSQEDGDTSYEQYF
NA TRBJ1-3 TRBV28 TGTGCCAGCAGTTTCAGGCAGACTGGAAACACCATATATTTT CASSFRQTGNTIYF